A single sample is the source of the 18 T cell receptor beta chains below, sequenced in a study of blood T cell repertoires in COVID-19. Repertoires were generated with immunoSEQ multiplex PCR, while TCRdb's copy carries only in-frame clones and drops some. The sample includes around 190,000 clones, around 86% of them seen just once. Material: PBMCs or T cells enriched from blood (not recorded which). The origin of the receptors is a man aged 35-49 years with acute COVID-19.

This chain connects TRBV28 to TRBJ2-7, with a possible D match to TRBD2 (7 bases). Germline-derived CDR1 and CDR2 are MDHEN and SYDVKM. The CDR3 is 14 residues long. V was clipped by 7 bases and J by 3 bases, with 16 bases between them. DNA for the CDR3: TGTGCCAGCACCCGAGGGGGGGTCCTCTACGAGCAGTACTTC. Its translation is CASTRGGVLYEQYF. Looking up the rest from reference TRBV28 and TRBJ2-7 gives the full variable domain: DVKVTQSSRYLVKRTGEKVFLECVQDMDHENMFWYRQDPGLGLRLIYFSYDVKMKEKGDIPEGYSVSREKKERFSLILESASTNQTSMYLCASTRGGVLYEQYFGPGTRLTVT.

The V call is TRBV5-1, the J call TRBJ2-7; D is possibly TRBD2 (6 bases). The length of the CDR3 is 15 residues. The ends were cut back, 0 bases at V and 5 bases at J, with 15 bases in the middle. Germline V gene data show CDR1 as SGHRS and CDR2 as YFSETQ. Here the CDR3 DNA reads TGCGCCAGCAGCTTGGCCTCTAGCGATGGGCACGAGCAGTACTTC. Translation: CASSLASSDGHEQYF. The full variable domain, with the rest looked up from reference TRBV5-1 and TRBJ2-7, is KAGVTQTPRYLIKTRGQQVTLSCSPISGHRSVSWYQQTPGQGLQFLFEYFSETQRNKGNFPGRFSGRQFSNSRSEMNVSTLELGDSALYLCASSLASSDGHEQYFGPGTRLTVT.

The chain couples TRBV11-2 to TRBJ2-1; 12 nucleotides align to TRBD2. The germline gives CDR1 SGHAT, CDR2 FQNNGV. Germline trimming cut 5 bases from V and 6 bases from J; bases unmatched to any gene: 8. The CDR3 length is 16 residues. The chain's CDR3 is CASSPRLAGVPNEQFF. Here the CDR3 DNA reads TGTGCCAGCAGCCCTCGACTAGCGGGAGTACCCAATGAGCAGTTCTTC.

The chain's CDR3 is CASSVGGKPYEQYF. The CDR3 DNA reads TGTGCCAGCAGCGTAGGCGGGAAACCCTACGAGCAGTACTTC. The V call is TRBV9, the J call TRBJ2-7, with a possible D match to TRBD2 (6 bases). The germline V gene has CDR1 SGDLS and CDR2 YYNGEE. This CDR3 comprises 14 residues. V lost 0 bases to trimming and J lost 2 bases, with 9 bases between them.

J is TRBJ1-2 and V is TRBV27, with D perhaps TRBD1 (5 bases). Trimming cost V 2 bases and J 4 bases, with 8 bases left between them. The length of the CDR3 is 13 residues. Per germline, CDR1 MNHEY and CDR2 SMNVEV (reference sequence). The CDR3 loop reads CASSLRGIYGYTF. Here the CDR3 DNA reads TGTGCCAGCAGTTTAAGGGGTATCTATGGCTACACCTTC.

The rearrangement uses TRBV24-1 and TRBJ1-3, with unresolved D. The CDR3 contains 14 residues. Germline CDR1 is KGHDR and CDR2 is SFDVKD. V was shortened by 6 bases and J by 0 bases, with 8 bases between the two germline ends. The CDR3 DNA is TGTGCCACCAGTCCGGGGTTCTCTGGAAACACCATATATTTT. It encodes CATSPGFSGNTIYF.

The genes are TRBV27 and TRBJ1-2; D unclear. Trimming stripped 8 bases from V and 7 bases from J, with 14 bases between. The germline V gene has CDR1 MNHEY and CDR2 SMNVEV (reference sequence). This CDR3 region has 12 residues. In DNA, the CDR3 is TGTGCCAGCCGTTCGGGATCGGGTGGCTACACCTTC. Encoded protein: CASRSGSGGYTF.

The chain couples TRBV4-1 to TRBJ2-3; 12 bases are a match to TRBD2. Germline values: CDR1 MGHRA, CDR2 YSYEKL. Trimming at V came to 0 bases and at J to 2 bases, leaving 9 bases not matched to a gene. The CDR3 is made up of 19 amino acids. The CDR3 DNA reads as TGCGCCAGCAGCCAAGATTCCGTGACTAGCGGGAGAGACACAGATACGCAGTATTTT. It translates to CASSQDSVTSGRDTDTQYF.

This chain's CDR3 is CASSFGASGQLNEKLFF. The CDR3 nucleotides are TGTGCCAGCAGCTTCGGAGCGTCGGGACAGTTAAACGAAAAACTGTTTTTT. The chain uses TRBV5-8 and TRBJ1-4; 7 bases map to TRBD1. The CDR3 loop spans 17 amino acids. Germline CDR1 reads SGHTS; CDR2 reads YDEGEE. V gave up 2 bases and J gave up 8 bases; unmatched junction bases: 15. The full variable domain, with the rest looked up from reference TRBV5-8 and TRBJ1-4, is EAGVTQSPTHLIKTRGQQATLRCSPISGHTSVYWYQQALGLGLQFLLWYDEGEERNRGNFPPRFSGRQFPNYSSELNVNALELEDSALYLCASSFGASGQLNEKLFFGSGTQLSVL.

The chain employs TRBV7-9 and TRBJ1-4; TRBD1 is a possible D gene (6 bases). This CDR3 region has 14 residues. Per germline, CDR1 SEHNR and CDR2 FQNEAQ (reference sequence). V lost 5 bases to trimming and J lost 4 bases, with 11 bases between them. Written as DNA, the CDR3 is TGTGCCAGCAGCCAAGGACAGAGTAATGAAAAACTGTTTTTT. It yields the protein CASSQGQSNEKLFF.

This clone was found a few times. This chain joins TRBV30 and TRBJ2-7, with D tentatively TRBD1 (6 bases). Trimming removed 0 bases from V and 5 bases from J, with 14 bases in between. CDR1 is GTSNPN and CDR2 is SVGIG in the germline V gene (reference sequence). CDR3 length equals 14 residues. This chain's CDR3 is CAWSVTAGVDEQYF. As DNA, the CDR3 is TGTGCCTGGAGTGTAACCGCAGGGGTCGACGAGCAGTACTTC.

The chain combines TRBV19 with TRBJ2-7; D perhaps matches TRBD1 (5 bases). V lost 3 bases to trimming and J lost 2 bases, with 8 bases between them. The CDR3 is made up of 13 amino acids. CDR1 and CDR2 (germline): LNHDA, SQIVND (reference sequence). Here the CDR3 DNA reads TGTGCCAGTAGTATTCAGGGCACCTACGAGCAGTACTTC. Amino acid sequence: CASSIQGTYEQYF.

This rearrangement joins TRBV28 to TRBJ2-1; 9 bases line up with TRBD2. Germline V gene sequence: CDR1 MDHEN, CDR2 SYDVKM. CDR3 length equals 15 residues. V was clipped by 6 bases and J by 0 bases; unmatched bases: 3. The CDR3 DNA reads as TGTGCCAGCAGCCTTAGCGGGAGCTCCTACAATGAGCAGTTCTTC. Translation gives CASSLSGSSYNEQFF.

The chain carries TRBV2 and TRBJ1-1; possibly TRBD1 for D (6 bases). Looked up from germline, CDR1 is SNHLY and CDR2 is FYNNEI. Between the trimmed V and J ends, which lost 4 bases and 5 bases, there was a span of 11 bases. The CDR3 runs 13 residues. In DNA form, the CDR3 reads TGTGCCAGCAGTGTTGGACAGCAGACTGAAGCTTTCTTT. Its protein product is CASSVGQQTEAFF.

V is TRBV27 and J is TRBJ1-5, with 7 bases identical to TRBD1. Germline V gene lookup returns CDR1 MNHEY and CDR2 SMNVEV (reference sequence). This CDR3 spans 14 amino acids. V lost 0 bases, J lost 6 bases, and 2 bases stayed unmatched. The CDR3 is CASSLSAGGQPQHF. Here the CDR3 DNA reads TGTGCCAGCAGTTTATCGGCAGGGGGTCAGCCCCAGCATTTT.

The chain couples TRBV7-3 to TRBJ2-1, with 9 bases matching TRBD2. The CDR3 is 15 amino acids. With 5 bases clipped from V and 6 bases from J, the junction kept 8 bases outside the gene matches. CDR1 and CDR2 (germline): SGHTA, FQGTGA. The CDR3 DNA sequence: TGTGCCAGCAGCCAGGGGTCTAGCGGGGTCAATGAGCAGTTCTTC. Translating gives CASSQGSSGVNEQFF.

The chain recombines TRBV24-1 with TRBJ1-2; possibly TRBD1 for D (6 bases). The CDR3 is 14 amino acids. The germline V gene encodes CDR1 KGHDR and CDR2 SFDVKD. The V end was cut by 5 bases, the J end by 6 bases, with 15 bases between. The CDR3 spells CATSVGPGVDGYTF. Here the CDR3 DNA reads TGTGCCACCAGTGTCGGTCCAGGGGTCGATGGCTACACCTTC.

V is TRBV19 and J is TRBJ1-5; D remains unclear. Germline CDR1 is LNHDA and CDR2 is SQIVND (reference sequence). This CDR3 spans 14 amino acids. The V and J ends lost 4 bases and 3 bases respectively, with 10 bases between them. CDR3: CASSNPGYNQPQHF. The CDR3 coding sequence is TGTGCCAGTAGTAATCCGGGATACAATCAGCCCCAGCATTTT.